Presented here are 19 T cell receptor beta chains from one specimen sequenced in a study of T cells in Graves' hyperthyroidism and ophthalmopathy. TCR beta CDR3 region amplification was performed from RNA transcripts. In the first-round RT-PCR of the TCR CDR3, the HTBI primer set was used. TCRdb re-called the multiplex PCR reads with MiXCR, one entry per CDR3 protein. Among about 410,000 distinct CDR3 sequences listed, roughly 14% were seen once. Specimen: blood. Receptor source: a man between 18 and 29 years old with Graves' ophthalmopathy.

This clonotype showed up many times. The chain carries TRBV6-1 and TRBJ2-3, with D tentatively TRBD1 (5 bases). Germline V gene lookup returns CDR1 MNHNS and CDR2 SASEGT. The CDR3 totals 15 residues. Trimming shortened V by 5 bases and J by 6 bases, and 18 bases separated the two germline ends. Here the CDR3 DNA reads TGTGCCAGCAGTCCCCGCGAAGGGGAAGGGGATACGCAGTATTTT. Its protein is CASSPREGEGDTQYF.

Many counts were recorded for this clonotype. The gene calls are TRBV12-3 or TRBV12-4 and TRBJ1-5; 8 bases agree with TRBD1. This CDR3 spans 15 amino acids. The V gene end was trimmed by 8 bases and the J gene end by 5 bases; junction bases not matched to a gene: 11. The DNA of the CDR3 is TGTGCCAGCGGGTTTCATACAGGGGGTTATCAGCCCCAGCATTTT. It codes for CASGFHTGGYQPQHF.

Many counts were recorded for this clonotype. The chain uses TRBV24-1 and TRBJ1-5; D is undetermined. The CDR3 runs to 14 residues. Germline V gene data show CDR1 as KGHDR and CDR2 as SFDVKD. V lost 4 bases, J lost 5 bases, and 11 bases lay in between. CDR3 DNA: TGTGCCACCAGTGAAAAGGGCGAAGATCAGCCCCAGCATTTT. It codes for CATSEKGEDQPQHF.

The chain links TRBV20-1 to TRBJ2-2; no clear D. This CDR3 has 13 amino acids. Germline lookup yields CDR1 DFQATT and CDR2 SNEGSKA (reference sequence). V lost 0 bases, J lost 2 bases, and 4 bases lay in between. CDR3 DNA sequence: TGCAGTGCTAGAGACACCAACACCGGGGAGCTGTTTTTT. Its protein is CSARDTNTGELFF.

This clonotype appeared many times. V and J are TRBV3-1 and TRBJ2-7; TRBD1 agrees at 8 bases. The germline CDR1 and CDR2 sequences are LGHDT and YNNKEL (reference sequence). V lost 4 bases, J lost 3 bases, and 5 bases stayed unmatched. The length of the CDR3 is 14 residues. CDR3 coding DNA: TGTGCCAGCAGCCCAGAGGACAGGGTCTACGAGCAGTACTTC. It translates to CASSPEDRVYEQYF.

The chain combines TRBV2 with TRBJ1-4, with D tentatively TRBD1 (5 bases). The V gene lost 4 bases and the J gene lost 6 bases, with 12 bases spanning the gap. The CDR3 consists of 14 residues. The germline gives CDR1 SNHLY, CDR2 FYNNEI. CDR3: CASSVGPRYEKLFF. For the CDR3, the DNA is TGTGCCAGCAGTGTGGGACCCAGATATGAAAAACTGTTTTTT.

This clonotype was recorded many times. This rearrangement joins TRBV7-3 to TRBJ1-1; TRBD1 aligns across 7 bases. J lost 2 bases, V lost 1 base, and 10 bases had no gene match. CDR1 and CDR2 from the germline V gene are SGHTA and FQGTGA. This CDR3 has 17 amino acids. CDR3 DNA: TGTGCCAGCAGCTTAATAGGAGACAGGGTCCCAAACACTGAAGCTTTCTTT. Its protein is CASSLIGDRVPNTEAFF.

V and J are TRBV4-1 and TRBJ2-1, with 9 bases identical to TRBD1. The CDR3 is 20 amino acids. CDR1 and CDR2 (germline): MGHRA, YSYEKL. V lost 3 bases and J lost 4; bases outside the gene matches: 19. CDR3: CASSQVSDRGYSGLYNEQFF. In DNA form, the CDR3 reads TGCGCCAGCAGCCAGGTCTCCGACAGGGGGTATAGCGGGTTATACAATGAGCAGTTCTTC.

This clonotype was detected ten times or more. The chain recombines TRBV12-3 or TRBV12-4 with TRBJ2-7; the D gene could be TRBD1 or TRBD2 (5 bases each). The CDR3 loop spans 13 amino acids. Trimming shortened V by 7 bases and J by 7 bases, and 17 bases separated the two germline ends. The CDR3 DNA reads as TGTGCCAGCATTAGGGGCCAGACGGGAGAGCAGTACTTC. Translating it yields CASIRGQTGEQYF.

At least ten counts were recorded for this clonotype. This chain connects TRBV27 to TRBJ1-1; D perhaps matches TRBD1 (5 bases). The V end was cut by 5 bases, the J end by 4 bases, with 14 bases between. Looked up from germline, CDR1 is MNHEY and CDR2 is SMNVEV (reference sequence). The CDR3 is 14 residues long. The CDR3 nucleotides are TGTGCCAGCAGTCGGAGTGGAGGGACCACTGAAGCTTTCTTT. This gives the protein CASSRSGGTTEAFF.

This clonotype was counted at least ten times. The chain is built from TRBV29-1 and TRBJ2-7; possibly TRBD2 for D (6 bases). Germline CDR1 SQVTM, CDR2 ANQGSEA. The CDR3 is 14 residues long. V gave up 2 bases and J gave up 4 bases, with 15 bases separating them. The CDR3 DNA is TGCAGCGTTGAACAGGGCGTCGGGGGATACGAGCAGTACTTC. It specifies CSVEQGVGGYEQYF.

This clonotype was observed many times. CDR3 sequence (DNA): TGCGCCAGCAGCCAAGGGATGTCGACCTACGAGCAGTACTTC. Residues: CASSQGMSTYEQYF. The genes are TRBV4-1 and TRBJ2-7, with unresolved D. Looked up from germline, CDR1 is MGHRA and CDR2 is YSYEKL. The V gene lost 1 base and the J gene lost 2 bases, with 9 bases spanning the gap. The length of the CDR3 is 14 residues.

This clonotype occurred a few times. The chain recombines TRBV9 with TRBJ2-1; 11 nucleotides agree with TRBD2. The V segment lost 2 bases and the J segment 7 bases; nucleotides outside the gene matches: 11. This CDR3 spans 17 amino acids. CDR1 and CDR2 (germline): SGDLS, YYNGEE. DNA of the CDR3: TGTGCCAGCAGCGTTACTAGCGGGGGCCTTTCTTTTAATGAGCAGTTCTTC. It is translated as CASSVTSGGLSFNEQFF.

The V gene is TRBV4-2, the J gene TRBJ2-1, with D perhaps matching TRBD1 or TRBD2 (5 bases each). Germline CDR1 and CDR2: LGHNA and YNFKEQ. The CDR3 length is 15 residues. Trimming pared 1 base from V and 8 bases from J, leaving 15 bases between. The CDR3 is CASSQVGTELDEQFF. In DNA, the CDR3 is TGTGCCAGCAGCCAAGTCGGGACCGAGCTCGATGAGCAGTTCTTC.

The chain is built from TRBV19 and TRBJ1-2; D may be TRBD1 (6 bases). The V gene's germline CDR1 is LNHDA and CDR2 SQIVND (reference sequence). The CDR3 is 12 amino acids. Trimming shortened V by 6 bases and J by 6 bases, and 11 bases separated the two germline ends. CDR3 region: CASRYREDGYTF. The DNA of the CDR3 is TGTGCCAGTAGATACAGGGAAGATGGCTACACCTTC.

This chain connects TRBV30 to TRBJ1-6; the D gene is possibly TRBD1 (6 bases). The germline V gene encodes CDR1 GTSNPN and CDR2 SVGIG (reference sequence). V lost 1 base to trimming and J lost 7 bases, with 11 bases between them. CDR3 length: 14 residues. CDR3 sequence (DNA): TGTGCCTGGAGTGGCTTGGGGGCGAATTCACCCCTCCACTTT. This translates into CAWSGLGANSPLHF.

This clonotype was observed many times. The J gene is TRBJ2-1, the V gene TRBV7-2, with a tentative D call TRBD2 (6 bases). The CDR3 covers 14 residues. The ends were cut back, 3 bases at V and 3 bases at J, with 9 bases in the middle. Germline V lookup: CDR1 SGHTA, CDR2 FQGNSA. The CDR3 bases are TGTGCCAGCAGCTTCGTGCGGGACTACAATGAGCAGTTCTTC. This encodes CASSFVRDYNEQFF.

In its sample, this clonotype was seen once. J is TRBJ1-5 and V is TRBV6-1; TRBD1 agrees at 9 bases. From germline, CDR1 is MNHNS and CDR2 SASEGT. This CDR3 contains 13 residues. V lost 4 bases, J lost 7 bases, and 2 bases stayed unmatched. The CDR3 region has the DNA TGTGCCAGCAGTGTGACAGGGGGGCAGCCCCAGCATTTT. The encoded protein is CASSVTGGQPQHF.

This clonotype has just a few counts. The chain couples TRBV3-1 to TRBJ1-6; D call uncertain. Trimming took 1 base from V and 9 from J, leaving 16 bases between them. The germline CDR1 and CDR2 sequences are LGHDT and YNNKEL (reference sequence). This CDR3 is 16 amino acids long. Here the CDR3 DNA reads TGTGCCAGCAGCCAAGGATCTAGGGCCCTAGGTTCACCCCTCCACTTT. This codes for CASSQGSRALGSPLHF.